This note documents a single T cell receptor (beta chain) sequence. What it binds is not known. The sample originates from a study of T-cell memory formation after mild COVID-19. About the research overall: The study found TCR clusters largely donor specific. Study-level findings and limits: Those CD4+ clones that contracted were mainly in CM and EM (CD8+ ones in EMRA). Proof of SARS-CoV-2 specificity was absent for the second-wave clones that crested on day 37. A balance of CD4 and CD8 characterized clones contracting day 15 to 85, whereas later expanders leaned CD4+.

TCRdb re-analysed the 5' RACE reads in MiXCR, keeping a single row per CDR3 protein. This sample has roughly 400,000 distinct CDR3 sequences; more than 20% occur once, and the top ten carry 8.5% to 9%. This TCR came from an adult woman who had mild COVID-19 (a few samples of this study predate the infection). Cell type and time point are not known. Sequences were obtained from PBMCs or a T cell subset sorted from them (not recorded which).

The CDR3 here is CASSDVRGAVDEQYF. CDR3 coding DNA: TGTGCCAGCAGTGACGTCCGGGGCGCGGTGGACGAGCAGTACTTC. This chain connects TRBV2 to TRBJ2-7; tentatively, D is TRBD1 or TRBD2 (5 bases each). Trimming left V 3 bases short and J 5 bases short, with 17 bases between. There are 15 residues in the CDR3. Germline-derived CDR1 and CDR2 are SNHLY and FYNNEI.